This paragraph reports one T cell receptor (beta chain). What it binds is unknown. PCR was performed using 60 Vbeta and 13 Jbeta primers. TCRdb's table, derived via immunoSEQ multiplex PCR, lists solely in-frame clones and lacks some. The sample holds more than 100,000 clones, 75% to 80% seen once. Donors sampled were nominally healthy, though unrecorded immune exposures were likely. The ends lost 4 bases at V and 0 bases at J; junction bases unmatched: 4. The CDR3 is 16 residues long. CDR1 and CDR2 (germline): SGHRS, YFSETQ. This sample is drawn from a study of cytomegalovirus exposure and HLA in healthy donors. General study results and limits: One later analysis reportedly identified an Asian-associated ancestry cluster that showed fewer N-insertions than the roughly 620-donor mean. Common viral pathogens were later found to be apparently linked to several of the most significant clusters. Associated with cytomegalovirus, according to the listing, were 150 to 200 TCR beta chains.

The origin of this receptor is a woman aged 30 to 39 in good health and CMV-seropositive. Sequenced sample: PBMCs. The V gene is TRBV5-1, the J gene TRBJ1-3; 10 bases line up with TRBD1. CDR3 amino acids: CASSGGQGRSGNTIYF. CDR3 bases: TGCGCCAGCAGCGGGGGACAGGGGCGCTCTGGAAACACCATATATTTT.